The sequence of this T cell receptor beta chain was determined in a study of blood T cell repertoires in COVID-19. The wider study: Samples taken during acute and convalescent COVID-19 were collected in the United States, Italy and Spain. Nucleic acid was either cDNA or gDNA, and it came from T cells, B-cell-depleted T cells, or PBMCs.

Authors' data handling: By means of reference gene primer amplification, nucleated cell counts were estimated. Using immunoSEQ multiplex PCR, the repertoire was profiled, and TCRdb retains in-frame clones only, with some absent. V and J calls and clone size come straight from that table; D and trimming were deduced from the DNA. The sample includes about 150,000 clones, around three quarters of them seen just once. The sequence was obtained from a man aged 50 to 59 with active or convalescent COVID-19. The specimen was peripheral blood.

The DNA of the CDR3 is TGTGCCAGCAGCGTACCTAACAGGGGGGACTATGGCTACACCTTC. Translation gives CASSVPNRGDYGYTF. The gene calls are TRBV9 and TRBJ1-2, with TRBD1 identical over 8 bases. Germline V gene data show CDR1 as SGDLS and CDR2 as YYNGEE. V was clipped by 1 base and J by 3 bases; unmatched bases: 5. The CDR3 is 15 amino acids.